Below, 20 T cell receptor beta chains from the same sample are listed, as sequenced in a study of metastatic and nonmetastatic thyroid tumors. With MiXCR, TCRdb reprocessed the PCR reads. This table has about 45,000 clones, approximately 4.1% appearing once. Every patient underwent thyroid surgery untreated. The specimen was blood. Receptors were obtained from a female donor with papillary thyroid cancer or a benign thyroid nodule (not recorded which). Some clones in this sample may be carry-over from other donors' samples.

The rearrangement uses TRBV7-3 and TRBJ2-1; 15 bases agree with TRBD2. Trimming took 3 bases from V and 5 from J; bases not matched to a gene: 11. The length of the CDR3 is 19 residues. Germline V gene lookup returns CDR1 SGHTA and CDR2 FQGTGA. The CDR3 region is CASSFHPGTSGRTDNEQFF. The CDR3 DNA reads TGTGCCAGCAGCTTTCACCCCGGGACTAGCGGGAGGACTGACAATGAGCAGTTCTTC.

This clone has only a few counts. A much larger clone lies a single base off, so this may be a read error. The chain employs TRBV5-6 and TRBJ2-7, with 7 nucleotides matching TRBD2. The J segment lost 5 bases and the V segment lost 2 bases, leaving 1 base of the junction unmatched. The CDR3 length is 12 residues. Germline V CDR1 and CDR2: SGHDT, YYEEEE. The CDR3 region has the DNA TGTGCCAGCAGCTTTGGGACTAACGAGCAGTACTTC. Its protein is CASSFGTNEQYF.

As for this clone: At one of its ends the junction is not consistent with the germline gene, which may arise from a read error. As DNA, the CDR3 is TGTGCCAGCACTTTAGTCGCGACTTTTAATTTACGTGAGCAGTTCTTC. It is translated as CASTLVATFNLREQFF. The chain uses TRBV12-3 or TRBV12-4 and TRBJ2-1; D is undetermined. The CDR3 length is 16 residues.

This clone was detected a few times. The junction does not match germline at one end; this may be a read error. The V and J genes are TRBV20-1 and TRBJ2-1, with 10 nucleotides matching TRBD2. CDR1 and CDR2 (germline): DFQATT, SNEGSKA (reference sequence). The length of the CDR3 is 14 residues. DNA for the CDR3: TGCAGTGCTATTCTCCCTAGCGGGAGCTATGAGCAGTTATTC. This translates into CSAILPSGSYEQLF.

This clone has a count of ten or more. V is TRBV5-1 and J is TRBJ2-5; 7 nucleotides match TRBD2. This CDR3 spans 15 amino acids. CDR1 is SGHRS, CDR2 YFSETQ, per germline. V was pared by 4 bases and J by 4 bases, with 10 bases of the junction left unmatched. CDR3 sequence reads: CASSPQAGEGETQYF. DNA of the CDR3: TGCGCCAGCAGCCCCCAGGCGGGAGAGGGAGAGACCCAGTACTTC. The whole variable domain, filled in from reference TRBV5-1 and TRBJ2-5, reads KAGVTQTPRYLIKTRGQQVTLSCSPISGHRSVSWYQQTPGQGLQFLFEYFSETQRNKGNFPGRFSGRQFSNSRSEMNVSTLELGDSALYLCASSPQAGEGETQYFGPGTRLLVL.

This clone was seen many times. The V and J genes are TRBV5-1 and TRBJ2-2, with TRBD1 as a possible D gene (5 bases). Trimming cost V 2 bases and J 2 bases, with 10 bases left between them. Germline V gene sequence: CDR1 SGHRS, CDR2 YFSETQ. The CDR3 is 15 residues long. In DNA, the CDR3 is TGCGCCAGCAGCTTTAGGACAAGCAACACCGGGGAGCTGTTTTTT. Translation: CASSFRTSNTGELFF. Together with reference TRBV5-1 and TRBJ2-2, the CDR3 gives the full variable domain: KAGVTQTPRYLIKTRGQQVTLSCSPISGHRSVSWYQQTPGQGLQFLFEYFSETQRNKGNFPGRFSGRQFSNSRSEMNVSTLELGDSALYLCASSFRTSNTGELFFGEGSRLTVL.

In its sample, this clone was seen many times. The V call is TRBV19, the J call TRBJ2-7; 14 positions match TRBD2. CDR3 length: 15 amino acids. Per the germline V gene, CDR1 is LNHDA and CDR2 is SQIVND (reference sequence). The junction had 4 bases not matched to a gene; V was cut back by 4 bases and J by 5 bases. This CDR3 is CASSTTSGRDDEQYF. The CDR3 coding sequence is TGTGCCAGTAGTACGACTAGCGGGAGGGACGACGAGCAGTACTTC.

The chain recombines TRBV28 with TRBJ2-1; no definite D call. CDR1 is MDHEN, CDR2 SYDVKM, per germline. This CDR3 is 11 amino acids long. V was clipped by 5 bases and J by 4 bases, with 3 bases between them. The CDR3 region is CASSPYNEQFF. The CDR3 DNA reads TGTGCCAGCAGTCCGTACAATGAGCAGTTCTTC. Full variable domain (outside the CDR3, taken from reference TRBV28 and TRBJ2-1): DVKVTQSSRYLVKRTGEKVFLECVQDMDHENMFWYRQDPGLGLRLIYFSYDVKMKEKGDIPEGYSVSREKKERFSLILESASTNQTSMYLCASSPYNEQFFGPGTRLTVL.

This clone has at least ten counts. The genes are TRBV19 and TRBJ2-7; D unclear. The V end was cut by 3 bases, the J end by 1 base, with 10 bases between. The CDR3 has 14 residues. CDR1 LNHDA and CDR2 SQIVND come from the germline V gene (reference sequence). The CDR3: CASSIVLDSYEQYF. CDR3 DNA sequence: TGTGCCAGTAGTATCGTATTGGATTCCTACGAGCAGTACTTC. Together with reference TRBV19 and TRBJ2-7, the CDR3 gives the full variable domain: DGGITQSPKYLFRKEGQNVTLSCEQNLNHDAMYWYRQDPGQGLRLIYYSQIVNDFQKGDIAEGYSVSREKKESFPLTVTSAQKNPTAFYLCASSIVLDSYEQYFGPGTRLTVT.

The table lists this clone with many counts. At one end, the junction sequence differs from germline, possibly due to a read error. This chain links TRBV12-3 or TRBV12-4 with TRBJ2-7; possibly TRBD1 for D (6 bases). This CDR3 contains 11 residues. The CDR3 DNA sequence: TGTGCCAGCAGTTGGGGGCACGAGCGGTACTTC. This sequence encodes CASSWGHERYF.

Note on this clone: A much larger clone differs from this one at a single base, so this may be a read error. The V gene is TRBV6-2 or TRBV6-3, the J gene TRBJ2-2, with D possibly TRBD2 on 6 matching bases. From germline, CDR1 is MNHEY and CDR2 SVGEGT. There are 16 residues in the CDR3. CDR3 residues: CASRFDSLGNTGGLFF. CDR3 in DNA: TGTGCCAGCAGATTCGACAGCCTGGGGAACACCGGGGGGCTGTTTTTT.

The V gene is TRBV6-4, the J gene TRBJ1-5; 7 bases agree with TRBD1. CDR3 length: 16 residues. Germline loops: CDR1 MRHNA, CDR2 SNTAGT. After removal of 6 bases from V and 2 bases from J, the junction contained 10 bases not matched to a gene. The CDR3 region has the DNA TGTGCCAGCAGCTTAGCGAGCGGACAGGGCAATCAGCCCCAGCATTTT. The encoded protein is CASSLASGQGNQPQHF.

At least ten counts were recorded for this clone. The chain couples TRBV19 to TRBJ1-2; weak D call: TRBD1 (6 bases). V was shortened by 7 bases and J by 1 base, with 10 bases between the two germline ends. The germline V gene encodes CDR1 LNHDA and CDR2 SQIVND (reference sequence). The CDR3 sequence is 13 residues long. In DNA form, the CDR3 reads TGTGCCAGTACTTTGGACAGTAACTATGGCTACACCTTC. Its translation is CASTLDSNYGYTF.

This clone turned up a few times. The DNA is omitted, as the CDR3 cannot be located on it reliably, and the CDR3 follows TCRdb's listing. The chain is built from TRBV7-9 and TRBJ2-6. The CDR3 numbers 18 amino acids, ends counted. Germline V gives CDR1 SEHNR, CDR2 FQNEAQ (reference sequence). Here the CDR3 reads CASSSLKPVGRGANVPTF.

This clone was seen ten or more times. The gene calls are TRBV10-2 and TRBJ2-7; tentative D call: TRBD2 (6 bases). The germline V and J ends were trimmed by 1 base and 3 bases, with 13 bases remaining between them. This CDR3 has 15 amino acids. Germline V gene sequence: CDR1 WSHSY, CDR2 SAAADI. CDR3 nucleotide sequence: TGCGCCAGCAGTGAGTTGGGGGGTAGGGGCTACGAGCAGTACTTC. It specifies CASSELGGRGYEQYF.

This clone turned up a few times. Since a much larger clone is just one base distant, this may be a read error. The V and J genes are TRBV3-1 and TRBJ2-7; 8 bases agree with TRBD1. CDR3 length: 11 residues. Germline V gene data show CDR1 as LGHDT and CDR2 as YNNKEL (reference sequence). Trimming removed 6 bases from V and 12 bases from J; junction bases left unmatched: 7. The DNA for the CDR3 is TGTGCCAGCAGTAACAGGGGGTATCTGTACTTC. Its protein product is CASSNRGYLYF.

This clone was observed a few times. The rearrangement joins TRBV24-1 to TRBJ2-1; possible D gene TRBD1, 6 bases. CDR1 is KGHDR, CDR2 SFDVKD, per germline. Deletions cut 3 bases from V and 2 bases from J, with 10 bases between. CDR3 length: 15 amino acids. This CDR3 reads CATSDLSGAYNEQFF. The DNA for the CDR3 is TGTGCCACCAGTGATCTATCAGGGGCCTACAATGAGCAGTTCTTC.

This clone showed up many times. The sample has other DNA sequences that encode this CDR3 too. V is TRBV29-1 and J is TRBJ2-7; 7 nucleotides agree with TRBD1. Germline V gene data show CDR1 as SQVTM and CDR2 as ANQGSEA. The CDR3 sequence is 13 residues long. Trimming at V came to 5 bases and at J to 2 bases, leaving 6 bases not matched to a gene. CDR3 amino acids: CSVSRQGPYEQYF. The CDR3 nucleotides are TGCAGCGTTTCCCGACAGGGTCCCTACGAGCAGTACTTC.

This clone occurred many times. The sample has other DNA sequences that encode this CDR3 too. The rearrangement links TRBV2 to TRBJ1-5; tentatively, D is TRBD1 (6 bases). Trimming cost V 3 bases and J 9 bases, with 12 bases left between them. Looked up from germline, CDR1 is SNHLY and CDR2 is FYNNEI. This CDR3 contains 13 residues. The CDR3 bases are TGTGCCAGCAGTGAGACAGGAATGCTGCCCCAGCATTTT. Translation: CASSETGMLPQHF. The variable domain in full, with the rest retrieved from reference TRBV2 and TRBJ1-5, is EPEVTQTPSHQVTQMGQEVILRCVPISNHLYFYWYRQILGQKVEFLVSFYNNEISEKSEIFDDQFSVERPDGSNFTLKIRSTKLEDSAMYFCASSETGMLPQHFGDGTRLSIL.

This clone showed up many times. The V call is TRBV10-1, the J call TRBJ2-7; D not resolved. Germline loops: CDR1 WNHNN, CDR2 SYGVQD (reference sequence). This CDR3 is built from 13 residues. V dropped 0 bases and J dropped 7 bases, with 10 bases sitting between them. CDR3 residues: CASSESRRGEQYF. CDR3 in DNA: TGCGCCAGCAGTGAGTCGCGGCGAGGAGAGCAGTACTTC.